This TCR beta chain is from a study of T-cell memory formation after mild COVID-19. For the study at large: Largely donor-specific TCR clusters were found.

Findings and caveats of the study: The pre-infection memory compartment contained some responding clones, suggesting cross-reactive memory joined. Clones that shrank (day 15 to 85) were balanced CD4/CD8, whereas later expanders leaned CD4+.

The ends were cut back, 4 bases at V and 4 bases at J, with 11 bases in the middle. This CDR3 is 13 amino acids long. Germline CDR1 reads LNHDA; CDR2 reads SQIVND (reference sequence). Turning to this clonotype: Its antigen is not known.

Constant-segment-primed 5'RACE gave TCR alpha and TCR beta cDNA libraries with sample barcodes and UMIs. TCRdb passed the 5' RACE reads through MiXCR, listing each CDR3 protein once. The table records 100,000 or so distinct CDR3 sequences, around 10% of them present only once. Sample: PBMCs or a T cell subset sorted from them (not recorded which). The chain couples TRBV19 to TRBJ2-7; possibly TRBD1 or TRBD2 for D (5 bases each). The sequence was collected from a man aged 18 to 30 who had mild COVID-19 (a few samples of this study predate the infection). Cell type and time point are not known. The chain's CDR3 is CASSTVWGYEQYV. The CDR3 coding sequence is TGTGCCAGTAGTACGGTTTGGGGGTACGAGCAGTACGTC.